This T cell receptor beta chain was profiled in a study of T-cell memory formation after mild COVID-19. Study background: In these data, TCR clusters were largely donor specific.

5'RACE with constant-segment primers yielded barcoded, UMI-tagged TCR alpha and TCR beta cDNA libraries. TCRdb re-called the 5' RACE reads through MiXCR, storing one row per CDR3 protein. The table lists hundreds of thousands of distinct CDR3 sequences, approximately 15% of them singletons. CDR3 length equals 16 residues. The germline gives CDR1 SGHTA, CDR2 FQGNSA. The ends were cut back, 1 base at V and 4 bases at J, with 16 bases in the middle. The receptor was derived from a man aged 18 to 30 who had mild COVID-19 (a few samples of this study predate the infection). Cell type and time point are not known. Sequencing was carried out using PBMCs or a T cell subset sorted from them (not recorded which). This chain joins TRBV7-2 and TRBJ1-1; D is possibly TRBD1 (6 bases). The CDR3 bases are TGTGCCAGCAGCTTAGTCTCCGGAGGGGGTGGCACTGAAGCTTTCTTT. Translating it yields CASSLVSGGGGTEAFF.